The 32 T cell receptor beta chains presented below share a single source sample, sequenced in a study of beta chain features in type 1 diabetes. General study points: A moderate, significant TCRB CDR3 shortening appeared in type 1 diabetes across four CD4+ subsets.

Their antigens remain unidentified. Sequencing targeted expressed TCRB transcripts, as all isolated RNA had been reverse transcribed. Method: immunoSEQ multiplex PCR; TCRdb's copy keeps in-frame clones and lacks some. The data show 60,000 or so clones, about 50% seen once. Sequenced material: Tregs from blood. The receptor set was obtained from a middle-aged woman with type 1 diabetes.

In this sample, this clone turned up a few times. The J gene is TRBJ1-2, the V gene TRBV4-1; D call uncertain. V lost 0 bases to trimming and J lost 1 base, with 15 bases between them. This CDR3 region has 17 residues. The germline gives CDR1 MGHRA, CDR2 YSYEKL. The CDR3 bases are TGCGCCAGCAGCCAAGATGTAGGGTCTGGAGGTAACTATGGCTACACCTTC. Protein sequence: CASSQDVGSGGNYGYTF.

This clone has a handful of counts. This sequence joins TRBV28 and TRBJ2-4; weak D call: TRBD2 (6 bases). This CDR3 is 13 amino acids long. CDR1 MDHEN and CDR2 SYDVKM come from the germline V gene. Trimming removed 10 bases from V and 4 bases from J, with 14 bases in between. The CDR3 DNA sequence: TGTGCCACCCTTCCGGGGGTTAAAAACATTCAGTACTTC. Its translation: CATLPGVKNIQYF. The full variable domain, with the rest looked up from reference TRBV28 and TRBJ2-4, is DVKVTQSSRYLVKRTGEKVFLECVQDMDHENMFWYRQDPGLGLRLIYFSYDVKMKEKGDIPEGYSVSREKKERFSLILESASTNQTSMYLCATLPGVKNIQYFGAGTRLSVL.

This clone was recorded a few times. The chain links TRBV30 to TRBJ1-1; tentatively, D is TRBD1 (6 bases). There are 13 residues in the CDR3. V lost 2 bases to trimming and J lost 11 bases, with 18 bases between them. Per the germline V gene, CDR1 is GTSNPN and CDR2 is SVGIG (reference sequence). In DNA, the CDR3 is TGTGCCTGGAGTAAGGGGGGGACATCTGCTGCTTTCTTT. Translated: CAWSKGGTSAAFF.

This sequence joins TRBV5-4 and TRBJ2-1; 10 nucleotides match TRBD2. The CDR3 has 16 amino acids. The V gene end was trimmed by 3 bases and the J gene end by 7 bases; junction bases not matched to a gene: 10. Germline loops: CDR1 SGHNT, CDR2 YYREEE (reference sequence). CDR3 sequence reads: CASSSDGTSVGNEQFF. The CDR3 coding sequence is TGTGCCAGCAGCTCGGACGGGACTAGCGTGGGGAATGAGCAGTTCTTC.

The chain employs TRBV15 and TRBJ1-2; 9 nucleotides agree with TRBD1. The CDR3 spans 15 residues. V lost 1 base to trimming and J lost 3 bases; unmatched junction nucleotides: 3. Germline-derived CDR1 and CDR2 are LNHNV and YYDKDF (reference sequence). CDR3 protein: CATSRVTGGDYGYTF. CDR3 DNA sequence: TGTGCCACCAGCAGAGTGACAGGGGGGGACTATGGCTACACCTTC.

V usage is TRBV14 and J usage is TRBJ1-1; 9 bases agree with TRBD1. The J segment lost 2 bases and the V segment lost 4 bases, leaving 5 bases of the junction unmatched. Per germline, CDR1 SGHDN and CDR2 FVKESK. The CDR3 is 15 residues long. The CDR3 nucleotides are TGTGCCAGCAGCCTATGGGGACAGGGAAACACTGAAGCTTTCTTT. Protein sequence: CASSLWGQGNTEAFF. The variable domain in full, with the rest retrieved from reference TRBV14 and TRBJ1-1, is EAGVTQFPSHSVIEKGQTVTLRCDPISGHDNLYWYRRVMGKEIKFLLHFVKESKQDESGMPNNRFLAERTGGTYSTLKVQPAELEDSGVYFCASSLWGQGNTEAFFGQGTRLTVV.

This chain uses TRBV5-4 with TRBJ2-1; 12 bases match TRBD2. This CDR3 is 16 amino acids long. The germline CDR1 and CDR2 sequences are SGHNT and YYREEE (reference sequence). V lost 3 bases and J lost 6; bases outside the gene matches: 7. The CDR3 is CASSWTSGVTPNEQFF. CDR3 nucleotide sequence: TGTGCCAGCAGCTGGACTAGCGGGGTGACACCCAATGAGCAGTTCTTC. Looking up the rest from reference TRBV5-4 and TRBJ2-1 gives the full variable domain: ETGVTQSPTHLIKTRGQQVTLRCSSQSGHNTVSWYQQALGQGPQFIFQYYREEENGRGNFPPRFSGLQFPNYSSELNVNALELDDSALYLCASSWTSGVTPNEQFFGPGTRLTVL.

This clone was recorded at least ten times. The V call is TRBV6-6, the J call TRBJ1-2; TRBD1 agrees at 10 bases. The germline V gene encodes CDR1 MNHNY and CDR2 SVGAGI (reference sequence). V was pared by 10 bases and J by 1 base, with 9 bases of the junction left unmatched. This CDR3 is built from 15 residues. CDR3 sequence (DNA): TGTGCCACCGAGGGACAGGGGCTGTTTAACTATGGCTACACCTTC. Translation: CATEGQGLFNYGYTF.

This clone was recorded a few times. This CDR3 reads CASSLDGGGETQYF. DNA of the CDR3: TGTGCCAGCAGCTTAGATGGGGGCGGAGAGACCCAGTACTTC. This rearrangement joins TRBV7-2 to TRBJ2-5; D perhaps matches TRBD1 (6 bases). This CDR3 comprises 14 residues. Trimming cost V 1 base and J 4 bases, with 10 bases left between them. Germline loops: CDR1 SGHTA, CDR2 FQGNSA.

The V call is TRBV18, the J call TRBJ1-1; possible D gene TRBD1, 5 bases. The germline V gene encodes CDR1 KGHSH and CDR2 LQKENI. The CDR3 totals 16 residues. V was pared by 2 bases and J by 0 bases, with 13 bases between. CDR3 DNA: TGTGCCAGCTCACCAACCTTGACAGTGTTGAACACTGAAGCTTTCTTT. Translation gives CASSPTLTVLNTEAFF. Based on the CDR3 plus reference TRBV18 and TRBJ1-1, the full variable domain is NAGVMQNPRHLVRRRGQEARLRCSPMKGHSHVYWYRQLPEEGLKFMVYLQKENIIDESGMPKERFSAEFPKEGPSILRIQQVVRGDSAAYFCASSPTLTVLNTEAFFGQGTRLTVV.

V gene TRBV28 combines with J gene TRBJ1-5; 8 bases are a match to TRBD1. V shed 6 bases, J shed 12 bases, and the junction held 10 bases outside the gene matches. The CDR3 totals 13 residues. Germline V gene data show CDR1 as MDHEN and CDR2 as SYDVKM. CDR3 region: CASRLQGAAVQHF. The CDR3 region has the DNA TGTGCCAGCAGGCTCCAGGGGGCGGCCGTCCAGCATTTT.

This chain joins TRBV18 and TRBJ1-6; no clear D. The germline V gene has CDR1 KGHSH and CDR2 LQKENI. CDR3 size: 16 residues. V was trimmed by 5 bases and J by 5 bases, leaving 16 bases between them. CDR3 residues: CASSSLDGVDNSPLHF. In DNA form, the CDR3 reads TGTGCCAGCTCAAGTCTCGACGGGGTCGATAATTCACCCCTCCACTTT.

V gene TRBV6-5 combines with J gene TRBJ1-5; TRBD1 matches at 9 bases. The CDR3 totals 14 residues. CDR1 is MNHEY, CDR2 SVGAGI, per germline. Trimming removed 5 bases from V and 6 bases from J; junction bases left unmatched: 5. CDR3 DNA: TGTGCCAGCAGTCCGGGGACAGGGAGTCAGCCCCAGCATTTT. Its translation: CASSPGTGSQPQHF.

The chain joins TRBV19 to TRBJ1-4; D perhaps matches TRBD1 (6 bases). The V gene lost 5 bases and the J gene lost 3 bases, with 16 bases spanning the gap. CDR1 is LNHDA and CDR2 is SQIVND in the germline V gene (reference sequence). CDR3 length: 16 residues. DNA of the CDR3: TGTGCCAGTAGTTTCCGAAGGACAGCAGCTAATGAAAAACTGTTTTTT. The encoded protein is CASSFRRTAANEKLFF.

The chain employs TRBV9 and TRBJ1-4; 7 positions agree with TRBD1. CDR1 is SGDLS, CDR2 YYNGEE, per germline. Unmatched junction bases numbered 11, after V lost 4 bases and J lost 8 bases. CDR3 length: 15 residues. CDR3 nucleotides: TGTGCCAGCAGCCCCCAGGGGGAGATAGAGGAAAAACTGTTTTTT. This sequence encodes CASSPQGEIEEKLFF. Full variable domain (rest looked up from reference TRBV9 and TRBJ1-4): DSGVTQTPKHLITATGQRVTLRCSPRSGDLSVYWYQQSLDQGLQFLIQYYNGEERAKGNILERFSAQQFPDLHSELNLSSLELGDSALYFCASSPQGEIEEKLFFGSGTQLSVL.

CDR3 DNA sequence: TGCGCCAGCAGCAAGGGACTAGAAGAGACCCAGTACTTC. Translation gives CASSKGLEETQYF. J is TRBJ2-5 and V is TRBV5-1, with 8 nucleotides matching TRBD2. The CDR3 is made up of 13 amino acids. Germline CDR1 SGHRS, CDR2 YFSETQ. V trimming: 4 bases; J trimming: 3 bases; junction bases outside the gene matches: 2.

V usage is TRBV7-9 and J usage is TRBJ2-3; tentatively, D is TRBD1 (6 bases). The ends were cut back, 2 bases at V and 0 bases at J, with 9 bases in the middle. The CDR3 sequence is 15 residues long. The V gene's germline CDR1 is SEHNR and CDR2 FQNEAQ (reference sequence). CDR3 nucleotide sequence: TGTGCCAGCAGCTTACAGGGGTGGAGCACAGATACGCAGTATTTT. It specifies CASSLQGWSTDTQYF.

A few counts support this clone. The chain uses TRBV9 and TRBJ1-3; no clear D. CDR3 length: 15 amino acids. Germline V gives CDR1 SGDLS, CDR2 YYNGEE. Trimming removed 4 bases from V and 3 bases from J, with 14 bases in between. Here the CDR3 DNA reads TGTGCCAGCAGCTCGCCAGTGGCTCTTGGAAACACCATATATTTT. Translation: CASSSPVALGNTIYF.

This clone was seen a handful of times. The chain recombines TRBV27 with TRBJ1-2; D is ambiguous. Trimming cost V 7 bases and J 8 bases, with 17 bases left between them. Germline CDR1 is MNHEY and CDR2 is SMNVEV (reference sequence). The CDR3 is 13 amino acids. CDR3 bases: TGTGCCAGCACTATCGGGAAGGGATACGGCTACACCTTC. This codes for CASTIGKGYGYTF.

The CDR3 DNA follows: TGTGCCATCGGTGCCCGAGACAATGAGCAGTTCTTC. Translation gives CAIGARDNEQFF. The V call is TRBV10-3, the J call TRBJ2-1; D unclear. Germline V gene lookup returns CDR1 ENHRY and CDR2 SYGVKD. The V and J ends lost 8 bases and 5 bases respectively, with 10 bases between them. This CDR3 has 12 amino acids.

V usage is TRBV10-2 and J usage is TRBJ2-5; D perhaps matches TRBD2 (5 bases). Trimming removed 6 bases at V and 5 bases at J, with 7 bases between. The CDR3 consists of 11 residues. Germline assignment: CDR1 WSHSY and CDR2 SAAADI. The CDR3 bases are TGCGCCAGCAGGAGGGCCGAGACCCAGTACTTC. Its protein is CASRRAETQYF.

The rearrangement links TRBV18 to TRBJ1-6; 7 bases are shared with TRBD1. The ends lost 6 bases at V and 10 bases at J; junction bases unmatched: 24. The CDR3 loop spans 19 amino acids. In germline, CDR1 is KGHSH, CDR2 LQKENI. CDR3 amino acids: CASSQQILMTGTLGSPLHF. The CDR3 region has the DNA TGTGCCAGCTCTCAACAGATTCTGATGACAGGGACCCTTGGATCACCCCTCCACTTT. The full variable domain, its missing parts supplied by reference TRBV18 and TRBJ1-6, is NAGVMQNPRHLVRRRGQEARLRCSPMKGHSHVYWYRQLPEEGLKFMVYLQKENIIDESGMPKERFSAEFPKEGPSILRIQQVVRGDSAAYFCASSQQILMTGTLGSPLHFGNGTRLTVT.

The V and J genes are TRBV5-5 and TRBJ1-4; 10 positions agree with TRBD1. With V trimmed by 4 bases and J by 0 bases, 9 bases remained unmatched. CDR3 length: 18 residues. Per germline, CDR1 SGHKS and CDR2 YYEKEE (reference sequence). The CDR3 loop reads CASSPRTGGPSTNEKLFF. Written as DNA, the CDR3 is TGTGCCAGCAGCCCCCGGACAGGGGGACCCTCAACTAATGAAAAACTGTTTTTT. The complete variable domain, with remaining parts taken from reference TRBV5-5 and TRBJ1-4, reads DAGVTQSPTHLIKTRGQQVTLRCSPISGHKSVSWYQQVLGQGPQFIFQYYEKEERGRGNFPDRFSARQFPNYSSELNVNALLLGDSALYLCASSPRTGGPSTNEKLFFGSGTQLSVL.

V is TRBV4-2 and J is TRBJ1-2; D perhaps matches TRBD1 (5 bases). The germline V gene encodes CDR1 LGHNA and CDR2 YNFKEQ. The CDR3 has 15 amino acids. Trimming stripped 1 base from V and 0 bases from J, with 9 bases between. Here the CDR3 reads CASSQATEANYGYTF. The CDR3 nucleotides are TGTGCCAGCAGCCAAGCGACAGAGGCTAACTATGGCTACACCTTC.

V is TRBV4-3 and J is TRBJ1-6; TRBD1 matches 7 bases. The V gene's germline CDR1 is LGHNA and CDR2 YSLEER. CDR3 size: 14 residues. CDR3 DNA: TGCGCAACCTCCAGGGGGGAGTATAATTCACCCCTCCACTTT. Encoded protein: CATSRGEYNSPLHF.

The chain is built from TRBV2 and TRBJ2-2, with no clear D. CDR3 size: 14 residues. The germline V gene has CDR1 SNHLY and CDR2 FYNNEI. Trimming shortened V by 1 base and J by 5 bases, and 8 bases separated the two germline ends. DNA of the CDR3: TGTGCCAGCAGTGAAGAAGCTGATACCGGGGAGCTGTTTTTT. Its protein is CASSEEADTGELFF. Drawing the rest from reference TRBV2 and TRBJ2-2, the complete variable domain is EPEVTQTPSHQVTQMGQEVILRCVPISNHLYFYWYRQILGQKVEFLVSFYNNEISEKSEIFDDQFSVERPDGSNFTLKIRSTKLEDSAMYFCASSEEADTGELFFGEGSRLTVL.

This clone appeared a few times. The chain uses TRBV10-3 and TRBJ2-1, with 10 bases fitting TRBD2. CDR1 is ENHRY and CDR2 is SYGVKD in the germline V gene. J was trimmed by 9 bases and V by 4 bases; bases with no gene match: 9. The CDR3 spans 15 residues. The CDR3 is CAISGRLAGDGEQFF. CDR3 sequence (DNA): TGTGCCATCAGTGGAAGGCTAGCGGGGGATGGTGAGCAGTTCTTC.

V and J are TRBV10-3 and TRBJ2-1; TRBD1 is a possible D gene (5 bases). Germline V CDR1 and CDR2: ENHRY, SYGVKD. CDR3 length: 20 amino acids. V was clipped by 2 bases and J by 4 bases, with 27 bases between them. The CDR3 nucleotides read TGTGCCATCAGTGAGGGGGCAGTCAGTCTCACCGGACGAGCGTACAATGAGCAGTTCTTC. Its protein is CAISEGAVSLTGRAYNEQFF.

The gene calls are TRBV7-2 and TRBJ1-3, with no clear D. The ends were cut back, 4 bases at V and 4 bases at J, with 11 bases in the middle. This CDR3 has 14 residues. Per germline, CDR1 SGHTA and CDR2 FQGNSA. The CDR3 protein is CASSSSFRGNTIYF. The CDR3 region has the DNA TGTGCCAGCAGCTCATCCTTCAGGGGAAACACCATATATTTT.

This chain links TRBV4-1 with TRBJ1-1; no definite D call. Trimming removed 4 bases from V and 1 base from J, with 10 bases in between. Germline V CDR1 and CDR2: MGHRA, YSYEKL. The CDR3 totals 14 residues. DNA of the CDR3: TGCGCCAGCAGCCTAAGAGCGGGGAACACTGAAGCTTTCTTT. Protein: CASSLRAGNTEAFF.

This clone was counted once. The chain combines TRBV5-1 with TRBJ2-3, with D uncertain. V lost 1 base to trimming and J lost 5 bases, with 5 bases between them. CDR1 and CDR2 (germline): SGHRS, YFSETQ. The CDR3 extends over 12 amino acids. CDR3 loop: CASSLPGDTQYF. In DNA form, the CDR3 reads TGCGCCAGCAGCTTGCCCGGAGATACGCAGTATTTT.

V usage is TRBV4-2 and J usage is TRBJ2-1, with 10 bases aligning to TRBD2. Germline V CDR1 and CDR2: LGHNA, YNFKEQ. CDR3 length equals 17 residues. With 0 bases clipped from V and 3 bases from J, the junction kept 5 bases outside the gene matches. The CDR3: CASSQDFSGGRYNEQFF. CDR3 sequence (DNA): TGTGCCAGCAGCCAAGATTTTAGCGGGGGGCGCTACAATGAGCAGTTCTTC.